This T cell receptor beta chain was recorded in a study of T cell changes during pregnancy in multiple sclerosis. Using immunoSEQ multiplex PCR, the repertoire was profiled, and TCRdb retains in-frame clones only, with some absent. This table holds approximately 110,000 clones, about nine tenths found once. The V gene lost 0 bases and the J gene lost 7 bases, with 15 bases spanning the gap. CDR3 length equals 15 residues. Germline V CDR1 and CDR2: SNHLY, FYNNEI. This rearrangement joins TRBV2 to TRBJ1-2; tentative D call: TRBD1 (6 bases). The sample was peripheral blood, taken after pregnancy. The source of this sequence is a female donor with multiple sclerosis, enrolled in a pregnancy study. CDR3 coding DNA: TGTGCCAGCAGTGAAGCGCTTCAAACCAGGGGTGGCTACACCTTC. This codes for CASSEALQTRGGYTF.